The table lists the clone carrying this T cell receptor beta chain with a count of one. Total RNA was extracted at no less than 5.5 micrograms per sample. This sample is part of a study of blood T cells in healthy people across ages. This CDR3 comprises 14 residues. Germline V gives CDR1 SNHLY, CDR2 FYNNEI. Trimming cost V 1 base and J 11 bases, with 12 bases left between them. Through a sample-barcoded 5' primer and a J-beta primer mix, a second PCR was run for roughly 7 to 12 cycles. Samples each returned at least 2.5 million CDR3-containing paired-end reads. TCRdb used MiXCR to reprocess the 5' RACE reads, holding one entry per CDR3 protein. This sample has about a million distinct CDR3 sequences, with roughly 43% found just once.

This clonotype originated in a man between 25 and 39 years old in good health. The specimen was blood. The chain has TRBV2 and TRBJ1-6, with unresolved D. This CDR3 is CASSEEGFNAPLHF. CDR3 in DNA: TGTGCCAGCAGTGAAGAGGGTTTTAACGCACCCCTCCACTTT.